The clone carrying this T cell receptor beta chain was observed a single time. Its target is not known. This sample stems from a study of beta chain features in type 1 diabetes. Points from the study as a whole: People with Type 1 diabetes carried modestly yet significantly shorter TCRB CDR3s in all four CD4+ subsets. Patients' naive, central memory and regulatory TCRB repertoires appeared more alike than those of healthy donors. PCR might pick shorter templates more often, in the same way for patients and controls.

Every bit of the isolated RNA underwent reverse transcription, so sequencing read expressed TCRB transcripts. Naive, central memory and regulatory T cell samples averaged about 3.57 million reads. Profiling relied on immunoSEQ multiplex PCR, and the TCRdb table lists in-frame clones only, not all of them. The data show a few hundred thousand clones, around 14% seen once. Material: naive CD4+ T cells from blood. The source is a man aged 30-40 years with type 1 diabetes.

CDR3 amino acids: CASSEGTGWNGYTF. In DNA form, the CDR3 reads TGTGCCAGCAGTGAGGGGACAGGGTGGAATGGCTACACCTTC. The chain is built from TRBV2 and TRBJ1-2, with TRBD1 matching over 9 bases. This CDR3 is 14 amino acids long. Unmatched junction bases numbered 5, after V lost 3 bases and J lost 6 bases. Germline lookup yields CDR1 SNHLY and CDR2 FYNNEI.